The sequence of this TCR beta chain was determined in a study of cytomegalovirus exposure and HLA in healthy donors. In its sample, this clone was seen a few times. Its antigen is still unknown. The CDR3 runs to 16 residues. V lost 7 bases to trimming and J lost 2 bases, with 20 bases between them. Germline V gives CDR1 MDHEN, CDR2 SYDVKM. Repertoires were generated with immunoSEQ multiplex PCR, while TCRdb's copy carries only in-frame clones and drops some. The profile covers about 73,000 clones, with approximately 94% appearing a single time and 3.2% taken by the ten largest. Study outcomes and limitations: The study put some 150 TCR beta chains on its list as cytomegalovirus-associated.

The TCR sequence derives from a woman aged 18-30 years in good health and CMV-seropositive. V is TRBV28 and J is TRBJ2-5; possibly TRBD2 for D (6 bases). The source material was PBMCs. CDR3 residues: CASTPGVTRRQETQYF. In DNA, the CDR3 is TGTGCCAGCACCCCGGGGGTTACTCGCAGGCAAGAGACCCAGTACTTC.